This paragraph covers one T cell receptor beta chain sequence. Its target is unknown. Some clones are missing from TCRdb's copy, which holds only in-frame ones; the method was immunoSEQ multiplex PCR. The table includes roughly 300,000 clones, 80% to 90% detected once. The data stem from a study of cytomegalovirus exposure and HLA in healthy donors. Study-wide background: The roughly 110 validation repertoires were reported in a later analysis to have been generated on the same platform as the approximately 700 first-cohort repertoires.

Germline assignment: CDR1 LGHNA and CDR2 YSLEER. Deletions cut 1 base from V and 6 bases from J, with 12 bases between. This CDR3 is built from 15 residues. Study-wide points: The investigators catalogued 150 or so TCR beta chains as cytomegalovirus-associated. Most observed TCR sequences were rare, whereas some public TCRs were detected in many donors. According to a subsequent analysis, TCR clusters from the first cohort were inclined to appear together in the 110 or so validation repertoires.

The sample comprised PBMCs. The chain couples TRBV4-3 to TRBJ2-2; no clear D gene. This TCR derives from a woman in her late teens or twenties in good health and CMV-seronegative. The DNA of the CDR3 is TGCGCCAGCAGCCAAGGGTTAAGCGTGGCCGGGGAGCTGTTTTTT. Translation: CASSQGLSVAGELFF.